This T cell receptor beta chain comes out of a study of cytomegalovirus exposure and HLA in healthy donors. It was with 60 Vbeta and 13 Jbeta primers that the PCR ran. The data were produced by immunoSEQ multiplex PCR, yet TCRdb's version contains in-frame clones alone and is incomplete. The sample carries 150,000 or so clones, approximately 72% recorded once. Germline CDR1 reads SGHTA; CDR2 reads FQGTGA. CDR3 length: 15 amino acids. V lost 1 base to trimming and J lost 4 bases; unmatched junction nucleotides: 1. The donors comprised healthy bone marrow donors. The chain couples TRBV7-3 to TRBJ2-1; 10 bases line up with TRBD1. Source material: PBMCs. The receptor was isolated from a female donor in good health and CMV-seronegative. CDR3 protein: CASSLRGQGYNEQFF. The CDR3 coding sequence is TGTGCCAGCAGCTTAAGGGGACAGGGGTACAATGAGCAGTTCTTC.